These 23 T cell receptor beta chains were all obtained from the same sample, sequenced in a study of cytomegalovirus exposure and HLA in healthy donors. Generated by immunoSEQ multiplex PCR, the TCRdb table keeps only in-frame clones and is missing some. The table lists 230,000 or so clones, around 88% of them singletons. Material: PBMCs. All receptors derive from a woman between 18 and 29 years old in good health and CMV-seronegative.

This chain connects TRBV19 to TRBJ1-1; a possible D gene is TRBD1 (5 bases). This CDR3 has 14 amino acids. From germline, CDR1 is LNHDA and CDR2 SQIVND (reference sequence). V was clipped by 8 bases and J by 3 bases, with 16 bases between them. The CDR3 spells CASRDFSGDTEAFF. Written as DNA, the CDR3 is TGTGCCAGTCGAGACTTCTCGGGGGACACTGAAGCTTTCTTT.

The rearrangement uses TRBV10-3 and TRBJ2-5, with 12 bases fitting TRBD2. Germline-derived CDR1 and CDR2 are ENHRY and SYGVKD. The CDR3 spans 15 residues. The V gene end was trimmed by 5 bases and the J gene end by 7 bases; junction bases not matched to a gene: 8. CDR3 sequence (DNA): TGTGCCATCAGTTCGCCTAGCGGGAGGGAAACGACCCAGTACTTC. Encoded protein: CAISSPSGRETTQYF.

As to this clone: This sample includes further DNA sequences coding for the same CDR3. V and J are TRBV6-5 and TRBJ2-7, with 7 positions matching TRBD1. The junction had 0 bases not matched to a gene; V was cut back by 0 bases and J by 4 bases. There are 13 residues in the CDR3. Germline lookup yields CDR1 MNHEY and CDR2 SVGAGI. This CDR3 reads CASSYSTGYEQYF. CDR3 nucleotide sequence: TGTGCCAGCAGTTACTCGACAGGGTACGAGCAGTACTTC.

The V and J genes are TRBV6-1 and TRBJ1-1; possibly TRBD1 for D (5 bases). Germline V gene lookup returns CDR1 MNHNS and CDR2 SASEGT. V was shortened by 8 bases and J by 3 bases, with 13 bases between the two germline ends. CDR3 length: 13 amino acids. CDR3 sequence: CASRTQIYTEAFF. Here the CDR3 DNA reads TGTGCCAGCCGGACACAGATTTACACTGAAGCTTTCTTT.

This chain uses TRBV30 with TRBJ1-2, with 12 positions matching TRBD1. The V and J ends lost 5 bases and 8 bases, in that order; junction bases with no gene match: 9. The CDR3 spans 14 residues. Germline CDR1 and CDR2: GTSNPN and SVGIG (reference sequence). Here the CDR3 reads CAWALGQGAGGYTF. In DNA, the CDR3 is TGTGCCTGGGCTTTGGGACAGGGGGCGGGCGGCTACACCTTC.

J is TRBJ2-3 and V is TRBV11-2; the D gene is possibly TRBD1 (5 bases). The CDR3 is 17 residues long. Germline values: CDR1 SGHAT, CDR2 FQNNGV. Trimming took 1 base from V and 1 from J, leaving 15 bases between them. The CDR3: CASSLGDSGHGTDTQYF. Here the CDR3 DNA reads TGTGCCAGCAGCTTAGGCGACAGTGGACATGGCACAGATACGCAGTATTTT.

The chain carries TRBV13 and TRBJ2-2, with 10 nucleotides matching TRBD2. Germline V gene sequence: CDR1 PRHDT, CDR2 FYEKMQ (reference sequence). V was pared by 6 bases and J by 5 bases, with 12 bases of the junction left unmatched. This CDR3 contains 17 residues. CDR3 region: CASRATRTSGITGELFF. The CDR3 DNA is TGTGCCAGCAGGGCGACGCGAACTAGCGGGATAACCGGGGAGCTGTTTTTT.

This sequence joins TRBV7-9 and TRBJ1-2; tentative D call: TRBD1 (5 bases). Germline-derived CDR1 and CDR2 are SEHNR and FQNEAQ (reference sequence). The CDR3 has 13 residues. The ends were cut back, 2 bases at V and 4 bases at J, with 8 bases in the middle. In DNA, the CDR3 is TGTGCCAGCAGCTTATCACAGGTCTATGGCTACACCTTC. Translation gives CASSLSQVYGYTF. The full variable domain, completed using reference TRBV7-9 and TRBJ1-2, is DTGVSQNPRHKITKRGQNVTFRCDPISEHNRLYWYRQTLGQGPEFLTYFQNEAQLEKSRLLSDRFSAERPKGSFSTLEIQRTEQGDSAMYLCASSLSQVYGYTFGSGTRLTVV.

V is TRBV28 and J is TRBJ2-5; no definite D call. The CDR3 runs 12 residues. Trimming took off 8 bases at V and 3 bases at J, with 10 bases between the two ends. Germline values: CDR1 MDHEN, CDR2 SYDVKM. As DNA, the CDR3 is TGTGCCAGCGGAACCGAGGAAGAGACCCAGTACTTC. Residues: CASGTEEETQYF.

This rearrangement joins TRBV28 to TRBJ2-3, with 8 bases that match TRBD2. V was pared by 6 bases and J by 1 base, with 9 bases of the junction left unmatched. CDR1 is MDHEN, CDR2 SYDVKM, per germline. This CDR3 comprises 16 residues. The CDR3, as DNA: TGTGCCAGCAGCCTAATAGCGGGATCGGGCACAGATACGCAGTATTTT. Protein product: CASSLIAGSGTDTQYF.

CDR3 region: CASSLEFLASNEQFF. CDR3 DNA: TGCGCCAGCAGCTTGGAGTTCCTAGCTAGCAATGAGCAGTTCTTC. V is TRBV5-1 and J is TRBJ2-1, with D possibly matching TRBD2 (5 bases). Trimming stripped 0 bases from V and 6 bases from J, with 13 bases between. The CDR3 loop spans 15 amino acids. The germline gives CDR1 SGHRS, CDR2 YFSETQ.

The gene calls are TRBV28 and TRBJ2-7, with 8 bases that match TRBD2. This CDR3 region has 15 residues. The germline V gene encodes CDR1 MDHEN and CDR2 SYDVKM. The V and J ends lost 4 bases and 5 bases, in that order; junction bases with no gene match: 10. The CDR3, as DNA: TGTGCCAGCAGTTGGGCTGGGACTAGATCCCACGAGCAGTACTTC. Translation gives CASSWAGTRSHEQYF.

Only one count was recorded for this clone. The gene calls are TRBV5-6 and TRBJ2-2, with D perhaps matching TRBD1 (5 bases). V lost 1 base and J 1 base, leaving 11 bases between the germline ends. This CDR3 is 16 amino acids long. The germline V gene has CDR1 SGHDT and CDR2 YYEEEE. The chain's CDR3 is CASSLYRQMNTGELFF. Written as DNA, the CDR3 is TGTGCCAGCAGCTTGTATCGACAGATGAACACCGGGGAGCTGTTTTTT.

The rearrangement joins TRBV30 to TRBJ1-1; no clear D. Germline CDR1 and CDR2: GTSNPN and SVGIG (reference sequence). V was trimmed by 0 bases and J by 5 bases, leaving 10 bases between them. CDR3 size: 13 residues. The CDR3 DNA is TGTGCCTGGAGTGTAGCACCGAGGACTGAAGCTTTCTTT. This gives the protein CAWSVAPRTEAFF.

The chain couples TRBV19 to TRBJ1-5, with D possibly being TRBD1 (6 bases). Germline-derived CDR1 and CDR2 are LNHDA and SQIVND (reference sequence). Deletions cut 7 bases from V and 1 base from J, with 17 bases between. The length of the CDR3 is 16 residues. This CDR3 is CASTSRGGASNQPQHF. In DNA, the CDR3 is TGTGCCAGTACTTCCAGGGGAGGGGCGAGCAATCAGCCCCAGCATTTT.

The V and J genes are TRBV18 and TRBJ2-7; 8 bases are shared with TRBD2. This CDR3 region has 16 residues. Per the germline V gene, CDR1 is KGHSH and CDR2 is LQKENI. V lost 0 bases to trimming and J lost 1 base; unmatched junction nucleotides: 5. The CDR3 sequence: CASSPPVTSGSYEQYF. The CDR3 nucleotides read TGTGCCAGCTCACCACCGGTTACTAGCGGATCCTACGAGCAGTACTTC. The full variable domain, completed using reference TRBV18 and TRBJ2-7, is NAGVMQNPRHLVRRRGQEARLRCSPMKGHSHVYWYRQLPEEGLKFMVYLQKENIIDESGMPKERFSAEFPKEGPSILRIQQVVRGDSAAYFCASSPPVTSGSYEQYFGPGTRLTVT.

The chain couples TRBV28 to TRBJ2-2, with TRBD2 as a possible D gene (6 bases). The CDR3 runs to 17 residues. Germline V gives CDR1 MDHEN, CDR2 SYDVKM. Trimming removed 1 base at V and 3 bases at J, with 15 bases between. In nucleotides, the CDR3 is TGTGCCAGCAGTTTATTCAGGGCTAGCGCATACACCGGGGAGCTGTTTTTT. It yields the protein CASSLFRASAYTGELFF.

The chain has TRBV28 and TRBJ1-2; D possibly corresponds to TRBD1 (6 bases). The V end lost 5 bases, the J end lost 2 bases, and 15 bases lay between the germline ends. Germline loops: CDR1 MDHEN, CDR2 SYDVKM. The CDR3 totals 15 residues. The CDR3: CASSNWGQGNYGYTF. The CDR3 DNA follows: TGTGCCAGCAGTAACTGGGGCCAGGGGAACTATGGCTACACCTTC.

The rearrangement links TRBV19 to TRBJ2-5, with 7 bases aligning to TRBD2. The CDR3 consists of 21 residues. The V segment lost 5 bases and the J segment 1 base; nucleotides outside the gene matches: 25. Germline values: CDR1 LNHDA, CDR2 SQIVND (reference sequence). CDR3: CASSPLIHLAVLPGVQETQYF. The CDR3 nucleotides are TGTGCCAGTAGTCCTCTCATACACCTAGCGGTTCTCCCTGGGGTCCAAGAGACCCAGTACTTC. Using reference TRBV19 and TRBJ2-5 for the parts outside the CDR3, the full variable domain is DGGITQSPKYLFRKEGQNVTLSCEQNLNHDAMYWYRQDPGQGLRLIYYSQIVNDFQKGDIAEGYSVSREKKESFPLTVTSAQKNPTAFYLCASSPLIHLAVLPGVQETQYFGPGTRLLVL.

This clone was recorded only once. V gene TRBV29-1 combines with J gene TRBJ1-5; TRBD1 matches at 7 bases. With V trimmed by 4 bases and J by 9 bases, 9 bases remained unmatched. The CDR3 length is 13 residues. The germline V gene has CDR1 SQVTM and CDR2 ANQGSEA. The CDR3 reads CSVGGTETSPQHF. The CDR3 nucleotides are TGCAGCGTTGGGGGGACAGAAACCTCGCCCCAGCATTTT. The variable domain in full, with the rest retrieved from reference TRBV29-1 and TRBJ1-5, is SAVISQKPSRDICQRGTSLTIQCQVDSQVTMMFWYRQQPGQSLTLIATANQGSEATYESGFVIDKFPISRPNLTFSTLTVSNMSPEDSSIYLCSVGGTETSPQHFGDGTRLSIL.

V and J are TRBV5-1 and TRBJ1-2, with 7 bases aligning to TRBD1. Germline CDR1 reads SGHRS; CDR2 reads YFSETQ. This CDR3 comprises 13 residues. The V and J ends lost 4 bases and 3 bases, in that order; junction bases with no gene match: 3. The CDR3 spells CASSPTGDYGYTF. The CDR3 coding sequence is TGCGCCAGCAGCCCTACAGGGGACTATGGCTACACCTTC. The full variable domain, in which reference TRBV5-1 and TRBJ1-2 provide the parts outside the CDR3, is KAGVTQTPRYLIKTRGQQVTLSCSPISGHRSVSWYQQTPGQGLQFLFEYFSETQRNKGNFPGRFSGRQFSNSRSEMNVSTLELGDSALYLCASSPTGDYGYTFGSGTRLTVV.

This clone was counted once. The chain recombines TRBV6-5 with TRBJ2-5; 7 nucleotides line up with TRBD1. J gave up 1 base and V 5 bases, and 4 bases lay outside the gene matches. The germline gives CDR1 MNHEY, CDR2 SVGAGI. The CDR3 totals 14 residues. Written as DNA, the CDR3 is TGTGCCAGCAGTCGACAGGGTCCCCAAGAGACCCAGTACTTC. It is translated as CASSRQGPQETQYF.

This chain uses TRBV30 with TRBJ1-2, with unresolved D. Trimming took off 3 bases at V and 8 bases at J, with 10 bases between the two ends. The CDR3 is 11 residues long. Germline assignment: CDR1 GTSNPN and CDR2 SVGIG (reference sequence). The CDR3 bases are TGTGCCTGGAGCCCCCTGCGGGGCTACACCTTC. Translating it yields CAWSPLRGYTF.